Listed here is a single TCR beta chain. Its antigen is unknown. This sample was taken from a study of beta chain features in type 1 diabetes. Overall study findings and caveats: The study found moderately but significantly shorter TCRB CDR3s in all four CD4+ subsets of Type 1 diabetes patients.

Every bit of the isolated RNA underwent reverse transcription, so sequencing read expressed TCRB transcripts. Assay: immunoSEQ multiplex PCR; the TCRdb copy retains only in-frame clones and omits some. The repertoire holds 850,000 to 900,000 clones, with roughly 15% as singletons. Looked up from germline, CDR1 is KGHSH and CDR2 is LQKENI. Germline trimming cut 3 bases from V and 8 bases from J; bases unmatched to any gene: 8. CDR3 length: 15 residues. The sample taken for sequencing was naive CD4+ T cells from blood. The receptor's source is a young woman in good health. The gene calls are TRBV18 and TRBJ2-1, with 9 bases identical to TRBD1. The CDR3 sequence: CASSPWGQGSDEQFF. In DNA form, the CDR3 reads TGTGCCAGCTCACCCTGGGGACAGGGAAGCGATGAGCAGTTCTTC.